The 22 T cell receptor beta chains below were found in one sample sequenced in a study of shared clonotypes between healthy human individuals (dated by TCRdb to 2020 to 2022). The library was made by the immunoSEQ multiplex PCR assay. TCRdb obtained this table from immuneACCESS and retained in-frame rearrangements with V and J assigned. These tables miss some clones; where compared with another copy, unresolved V genes account for less than half of the shortfall, and the remainder is unexplained. This sample comprises over 2,000,000 clones, about 93% of them detected only once. 1.5% to 2% of the sample rests with the top ten. For the CD8 naive samples, CD45RO-negative cells were positively selected for CCR7, yielding a CD45RA+CCR7+ population from which TemRA cells were excluded. The material sequenced was naive CD8+ T cells from PBMCs. The meaning of the sample's cell subset or site label: CD45RA+CCR7+. The receptors originated from a man in his late teens or twenties in good health. Some clones in this sample may be carry-over from other donors' samples.

This sequence joins TRBV15 and TRBJ1-1, with D possibly matching TRBD1 (6 bases). CDR3 length equals 14 residues. Germline V gene data show CDR1 as LNHNV and CDR2 as YYDKDF (reference sequence). The V end lost 4 bases, the J end lost 10 bases, and 19 bases lay between the germline ends. CDR3 sequence reads: CATSTLPGDKRAFF. The CDR3, as DNA: TGTGCCACCAGCACCCTCCCCGGGGACAAAAGAGCTTTCTTT.

This chain links TRBV9 with TRBJ2-5; 10 positions match TRBD2. This CDR3 comprises 18 residues. Germline CDR1 is SGDLS and CDR2 is YYNGEE. The J segment lost 0 bases and the V segment lost 4 bases, leaving 12 bases of the junction unmatched. CDR3 in DNA: TGTGCCAGCAGCAATCCCAGCGGGAGGGCACGGTACCAAGAGACCCAGTACTTC. It encodes CASSNPSGRARYQETQYF.

The V and J genes are TRBV9 and TRBJ1-2, with D unclear. CDR3 length equals 15 residues. Germline V lookup: CDR1 SGDLS, CDR2 YYNGEE. The V end lost 2 bases, the J end lost 1 base, and 12 bases lay between the germline ends. The CDR3 DNA sequence: TGTGCCAGCAGCGTCAACCCCTCGAATAACTATGGCTACACCTTC. Protein: CASSVNPSNNYGYTF.

This sequence joins TRBV13 and TRBJ2-7; TRBD1 might be the D (6 bases). The CDR3 is 14 residues long. Trimming cost V 2 bases and J 2 bases, with 10 bases left between them. The germline gives CDR1 PRHDT, CDR2 FYEKMQ (reference sequence). The CDR3 region is CASSLQGTPYEQYF. The CDR3 DNA reads TGTGCCAGCAGCTTACAGGGGACCCCCTACGAGCAGTACTTC.

This chain links TRBV11-2 with TRBJ1-4, with 8 bases lining up with TRBD1. Losses at the gene ends were 1 base for V and 4 bases for J; bases not matched to a gene: 14. The CDR3 runs to 19 residues. CDR1 and CDR2 (germline): SGHAT, FQNNGV. Here the CDR3 reads CASSLGWGQATGLNEKLFF. For the CDR3, the DNA is TGTGCCAGCAGCTTAGGGTGGGGACAGGCGACCGGCCTTAATGAAAAACTGTTTTTT.

This chain joins TRBV10-3 and TRBJ2-5, with 9 bases aligning to TRBD2. Germline assignment: CDR1 ENHRY and CDR2 SYGVKD. CDR3 length: 15 amino acids. The trim removed 4 bases at V and 4 bases at J, leaving 7 bases unmatched. CDR3 sequence: CAISGAGGSAETQYF. The CDR3 bases are TGTGCCATCAGTGGGGCGGGAGGGTCGGCAGAGACCCAGTACTTC.

V usage is TRBV13 and J usage is TRBJ2-5, with D hard to call. This CDR3 region has 16 residues. Per germline, CDR1 PRHDT and CDR2 FYEKMQ (reference sequence). V was trimmed by 1 base and J by 0 bases, leaving 12 bases between them. The CDR3 DNA sequence: TGTGCCAGCAGCTTAGACCAAGCTACCAACCAAGAGACCCAGTACTTC. Translated, it gives CASSLDQATNQETQYF.

The chain joins TRBV12-2 to TRBJ2-7; the table's D gene call, TRBD1, was not cross checked with the DNA. TRBV12-2 is listed as a pseudogene. The CDR3 totals 16 residues. The CDR3 coding sequence is TGTGCAAGTCGGGGACCCCCGGGACAGGGTTTCTACGAGCAGTACTTC. This translates into CASRGPPGQGFYEQYF.

DNA of the CDR3: TGTGCCAGCAGCGCGGGACCGAACACCGGGGAGCTGTTTTTT. Translation: CASSAGPNTGELFF. The chain combines TRBV5-6 with TRBJ2-2, with TRBD2 as a possible D gene (6 bases). Looked up from germline, CDR1 is SGHDT and CDR2 is YYEEEE. The CDR3 covers 14 residues. V lost 4 bases, J lost 0 bases, and 7 bases lay in between.

The chain couples TRBV11-2 to TRBJ2-5; D not resolved. V lost 1 base to trimming and J lost 1 base, with 13 bases between them. The germline V gene has CDR1 SGHAT and CDR2 FQNNGV. This CDR3 region has 16 residues. The CDR3 spells CASSLALYYLQETQYF. DNA of the CDR3: TGTGCCAGCAGCTTAGCTCTATACTATCTCCAAGAGACCCAGTACTTC.

This clone was seen only once. The CDR3 protein is CASSGGRAADTQYF. The CDR3 nucleotides read TGTGCCAGCAGTGGGGGCAGGGCGGCAGATACGCAGTATTTT. The chain uses TRBV2 and TRBJ2-3; D possibly corresponds to TRBD1 (5 bases). The V end lost 4 bases, the J end lost 4 bases, and 12 bases lay between the germline ends. The CDR3 contains 14 residues. Germline lookup yields CDR1 SNHLY and CDR2 FYNNEI.

A note on this clone: The same CDR3 can be traced to other DNA sequences in this sample. The chain recombines TRBV5-1 with TRBJ2-7, with D unresolved. Trimming removed 4 bases from V and 2 bases from J, with 4 bases in between. The CDR3 loop spans 11 amino acids. Germline V gene lookup returns CDR1 SGHRS and CDR2 YFSETQ. For the CDR3, the DNA is TGCGCCAGCAGCGATGCCTACGAGCAGTACTTC. It encodes CASSDAYEQYF.

The count of this clone is one. V and J are TRBV28 and TRBJ2-1; D perhaps matches TRBD2 (6 bases). The V end lost 6 bases, the J end lost 4 bases, and 13 bases lay between the germline ends. The CDR3 spans 14 residues. CDR1 MDHEN and CDR2 SYDVKM come from the germline V gene. CDR3 sequence: CASSNRAGYNEQFF. The DNA of the CDR3 is TGTGCCAGCAGCAACCGGGCGGGATACAATGAGCAGTTCTTC.

This chain connects TRBV2 to TRBJ1-1; maybe TRBD1 (6 bases). Germline V gives CDR1 SNHLY, CDR2 FYNNEI. V was cut by 4 bases and J by 4 bases, with 22 bases left in between. The length of the CDR3 is 17 residues. CDR3 coding DNA: TGTGCCAGCAGTGTATACCCCACCGGGGGCCCGAGCACTGAAGCTTTCTTT. This codes for CASSVYPTGGPSTEAFF.

This chain links TRBV19 with TRBJ2-2; D possibly matches TRBD1 or TRBD2 (5 bases each). This CDR3 is built from 15 residues. From germline, CDR1 is LNHDA and CDR2 SQIVND (reference sequence). V was shortened by 5 bases and J by 4 bases, with 14 bases between the two germline ends. The CDR3 nucleotides are TGTGCCAGTAGTGCCCCGGGGCCGGGCACCGGGGAGCTGTTTTTT. Protein: CASSAPGPGTGELFF.

The rearrangement uses TRBV11-3 and TRBJ2-7; 10 nucleotides line up with TRBD2. J lost 0 bases, V lost 2 bases, and 1 base had no gene match. Germline V lookup: CDR1 SGHNT, CDR2 YENEEA. CDR3 size: 15 residues. The CDR3 spells CASSLTSGTSYEQYF. CDR3 sequence (DNA): TGTGCCAGCAGCTTAACTAGCGGGACCTCCTACGAGCAGTACTTC.

The chain is built from TRBV4-1 and TRBJ1-5, with D maybe TRBD1 (5 bases). This CDR3 is 16 amino acids long. V shed 2 bases and J shed 1 base, with 12 bases lying between them. In germline, CDR1 is MGHRA, CDR2 YSYEKL. CDR3 loop: CASSQQTGTSNQPQHF. In DNA form, the CDR3 reads TGCGCCAGCAGCCAACAAACCGGGACGAGCAATCAGCCCCAGCATTTT.

V and J are TRBV6-4 and TRBJ1-6; no firm D call. The CDR3 runs 12 residues. The germline CDR1 and CDR2 sequences are MRHNA and SNTAGT. Trimming stripped 2 bases from V and 11 bases from J, with 7 bases between. The chain's CDR3 is CASSDGGAPLHF. In DNA form, the CDR3 reads TGTGCCAGCAGTGACGGTGGGGCACCCCTCCACTTT.

This sequence joins TRBV7-8 and TRBJ1-2; 11 nucleotides agree with TRBD1. The CDR3 spans 15 residues. The trim removed 5 bases at V and 1 base at J, leaving 3 bases unmatched. CDR1 SGHVS and CDR2 FQNEAQ come from the germline V gene. The DNA of the CDR3 is TGTGCCAGCAGCCCAGGGACAGGGGGTAACTATGGCTACACCTTC. Protein: CASSPGTGGNYGYTF.

The gene calls are TRBV29-1 and TRBJ2-7; 10 bases agree with TRBD1. Germline loops: CDR1 SQVTM, CDR2 ANQGSEA. The CDR3 is 14 amino acids. V shed 4 bases, J shed 3 bases, and the junction held 6 bases outside the gene matches. The CDR3 DNA sequence: TGCAGCGTTGGGGGGACAGGGGTCCTCTACGAGCAGTACTTC. Residues: CSVGGTGVLYEQYF.

The chain employs TRBV6-1 and TRBJ2-7; 7 nucleotides agree with TRBD2. Germline values: CDR1 MNHNS, CDR2 SASEGT. The CDR3 covers 16 residues. V shed 0 bases, J shed 6 bases, and the junction held 11 bases outside the gene matches. CDR3 protein: CASSEAMRERGGEQYF. CDR3 DNA: TGTGCCAGCAGTGAAGCGATGCGGGAGAGGGGTGGCGAGCAGTACTTC.

The chain uses TRBV4-1 and TRBJ2-7; D may be TRBD2 (6 bases). CDR3 length: 15 amino acids. Trimming stripped 0 bases from V and 5 bases from J, with 14 bases between. Germline CDR1 is MGHRA and CDR2 is YSYEKL. The CDR3 DNA reads as TGCGCCAGCAGCCAAGATGGGAGGATCTGGGACGAGCAGTACTTC. This translates into CASSQDGRIWDEQYF.